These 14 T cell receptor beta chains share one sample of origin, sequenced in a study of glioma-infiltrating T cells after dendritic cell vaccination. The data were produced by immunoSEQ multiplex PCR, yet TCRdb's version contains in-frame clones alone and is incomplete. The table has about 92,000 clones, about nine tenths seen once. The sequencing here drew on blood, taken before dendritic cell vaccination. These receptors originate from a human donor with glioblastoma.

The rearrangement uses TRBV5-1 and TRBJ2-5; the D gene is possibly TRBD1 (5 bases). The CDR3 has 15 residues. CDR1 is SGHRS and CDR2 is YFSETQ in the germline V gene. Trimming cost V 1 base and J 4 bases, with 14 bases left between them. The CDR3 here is CASSLSTGAGETQYF. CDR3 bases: TGCGCCAGCAGCTTGTCCACTGGGGCCGGAGAGACCCAGTACTTC.

The CDR3 region has the DNA TGTGCCAGCAGTTTTATGGGGGCGATGGGCGAGCAGTACTTC. Translated, it gives CASSFMGAMGEQYF. This chain uses TRBV28 with TRBJ2-7; D might be TRBD1 (6 bases). The CDR3 sequence is 14 residues long. From germline, CDR1 is MDHEN and CDR2 SYDVKM. V dropped 3 bases and J dropped 6 bases, with 15 bases sitting between them.

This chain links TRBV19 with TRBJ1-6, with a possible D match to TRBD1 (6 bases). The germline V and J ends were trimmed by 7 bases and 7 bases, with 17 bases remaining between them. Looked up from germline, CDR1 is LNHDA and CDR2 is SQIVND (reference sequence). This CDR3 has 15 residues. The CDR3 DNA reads TGTGCCAGTACCCCCGCAGGGGAAGGCAATTCACCCCTCCACTTT. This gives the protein CASTPAGEGNSPLHF.

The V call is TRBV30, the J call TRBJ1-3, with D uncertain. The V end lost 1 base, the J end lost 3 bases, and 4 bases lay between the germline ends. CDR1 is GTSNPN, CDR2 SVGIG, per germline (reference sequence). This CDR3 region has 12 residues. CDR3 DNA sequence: TGTGCCTGGAGTGGAGATGGAAACACCATATATTTT. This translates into CAWSGDGNTIYF.

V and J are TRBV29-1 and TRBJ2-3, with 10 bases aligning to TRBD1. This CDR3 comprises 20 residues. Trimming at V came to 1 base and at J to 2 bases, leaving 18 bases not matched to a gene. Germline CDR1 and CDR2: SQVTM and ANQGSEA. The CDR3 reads CSVEALETGGAYRVTDTQYF. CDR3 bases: TGCAGCGTTGAAGCTTTAGAGACAGGGGGCGCGTATAGGGTCACAGATACGCAGTATTTT.

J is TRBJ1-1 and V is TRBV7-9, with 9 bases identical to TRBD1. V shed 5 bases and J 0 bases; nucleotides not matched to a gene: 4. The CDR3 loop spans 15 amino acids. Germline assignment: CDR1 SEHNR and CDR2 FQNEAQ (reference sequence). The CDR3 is CASSLGTGLNTEAFF. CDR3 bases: TGTGCCAGCAGCCTCGGGACAGGGCTGAACACTGAAGCTTTCTTT. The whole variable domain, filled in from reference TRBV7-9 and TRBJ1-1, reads DTGVSQNPRHKITKRGQNVTFRCDPISEHNRLYWYRQTLGQGPEFLTYFQNEAQLEKSRLLSDRFSAERPKGSFSTLEIQRTEQGDSAMYLCASSLGTGLNTEAFFGQGTRLTVV.

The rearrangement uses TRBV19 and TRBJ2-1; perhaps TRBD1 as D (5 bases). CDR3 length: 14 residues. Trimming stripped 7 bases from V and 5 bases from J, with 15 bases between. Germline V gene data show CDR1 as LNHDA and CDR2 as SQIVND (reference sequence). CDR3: CASTGWGRHNEQFF. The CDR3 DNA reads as TGTGCCAGTACCGGGTGGGGCCGACACAATGAGCAGTTCTTC.

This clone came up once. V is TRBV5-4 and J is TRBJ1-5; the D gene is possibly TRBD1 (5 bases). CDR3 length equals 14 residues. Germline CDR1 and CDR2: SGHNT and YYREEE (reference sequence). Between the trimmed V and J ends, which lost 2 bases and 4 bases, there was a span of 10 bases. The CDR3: CASSFGGSNQPQHF. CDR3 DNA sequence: TGTGCCAGCAGCTTCGGGGGTAGTAATCAGCCCCAGCATTTT.

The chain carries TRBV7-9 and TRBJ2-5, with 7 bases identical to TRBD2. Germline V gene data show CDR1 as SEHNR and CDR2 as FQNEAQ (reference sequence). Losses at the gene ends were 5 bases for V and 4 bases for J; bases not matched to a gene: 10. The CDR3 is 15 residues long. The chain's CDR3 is CASSGAGEGRETQYF. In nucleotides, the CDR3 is TGTGCCAGCAGCGGGGCGGGGGAAGGGAGAGAGACCCAGTACTTC.

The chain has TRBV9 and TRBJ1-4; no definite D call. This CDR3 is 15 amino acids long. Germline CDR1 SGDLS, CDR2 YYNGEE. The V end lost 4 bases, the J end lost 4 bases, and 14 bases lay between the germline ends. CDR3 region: CASSPQRDLNEKLFF. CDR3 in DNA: TGTGCCAGCAGCCCCCAGCGAGACCTTAATGAAAAACTGTTTTTT.

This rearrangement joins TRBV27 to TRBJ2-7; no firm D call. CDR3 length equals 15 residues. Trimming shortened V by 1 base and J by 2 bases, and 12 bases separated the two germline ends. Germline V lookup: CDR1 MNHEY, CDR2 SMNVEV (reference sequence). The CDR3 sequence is CASSLFVASPYEQYF. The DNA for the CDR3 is TGTGCCAGCAGTTTATTTGTGGCCTCCCCCTACGAGCAGTACTTC.

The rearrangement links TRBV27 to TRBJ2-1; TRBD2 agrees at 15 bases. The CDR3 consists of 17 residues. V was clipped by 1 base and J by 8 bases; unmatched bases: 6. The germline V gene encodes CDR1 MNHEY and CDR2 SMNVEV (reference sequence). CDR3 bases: TGTGCCAGCAGTTTATGGACTAGCGGGAGGGCATTGGATGAGCAGTTCTTC. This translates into CASSLWTSGRALDEQFF.

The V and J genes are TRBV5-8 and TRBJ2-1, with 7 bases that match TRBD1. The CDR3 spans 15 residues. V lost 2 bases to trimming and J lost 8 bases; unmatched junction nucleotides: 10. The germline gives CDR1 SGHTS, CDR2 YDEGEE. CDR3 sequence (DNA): TGTGCCAGCAGCTTCCTGGTAGGGGGCATCGATGAGCAGTTCTTC. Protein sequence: CASSFLVGGIDEQFF.

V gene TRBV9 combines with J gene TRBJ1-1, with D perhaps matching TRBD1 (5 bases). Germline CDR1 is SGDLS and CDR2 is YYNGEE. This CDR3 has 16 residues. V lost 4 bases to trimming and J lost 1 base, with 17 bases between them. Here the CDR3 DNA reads TGTGCCAGCAGCATAGGGGCCGGCAGGGAGAACACTGAAGCTTTCTTT. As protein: CASSIGAGRENTEAFF.